This TCR beta chain was profiled in a study of blood T cell repertoires in COVID-19. Looking at the study overall: Researchers got acute and convalescent COVID-19 samples from the United States, Italy and Spain.

In the study's own analysis: Using reference gene primer amplification, nucleated cell counts were estimated. Sequencing was performed with immunoSEQ multiplex PCR; in TCRdb, only in-frame clones are kept and a portion is missing. D and trimming come from the DNA, and the V and J calls and clone size come from that table. The sample consists of about 97,000 clones, approximately 81% of them appearing once. This CDR3 contains 16 residues. The germline CDR1 and CDR2 sequences are MDHEN and SYDVKM. Trimming removed 7 bases from V and 3 bases from J; junction bases left unmatched: 9. This sequence was found in a woman between 65 and 79 years old with active or convalescent COVID-19. The sequencing sample was made of peripheral blood. V usage is TRBV28 and J usage is TRBJ2-1, with 10 nucleotides matching TRBD2. CDR3 nucleotide sequence: TGTGCCAGCAAAGCGGGAGGGAGTGGACACTACAATGAGCAGTTCTTC. This translates into CASKAGGSGHYNEQFF.